Shown below are 25 T cell receptor beta chains from a single sample sequenced in a study of blood T cell repertoires in COVID-19. Method: immunoSEQ multiplex PCR; TCRdb's copy keeps in-frame clones and lacks some. The repertoire holds 150,000 to 200,000 clones, with roughly 83% as singletons. Sequenced input: PBMCs or T cells enriched from blood (not recorded which). All receptors come from a woman in her fifties or sixties who had recovered from COVID-19.

This rearrangement joins TRBV6-5 to TRBJ1-3; 8 bases align to TRBD1. The CDR3 sequence is 14 residues long. Per germline, CDR1 MNHEY and CDR2 SVGAGI. V shed 8 bases, J shed 1 base, and the junction held 4 bases outside the gene matches. CDR3 DNA: TGTGCCAGCGGGAGGACAGGGTCTGGAAACACCATATATTTT. Its translation: CASGRTGSGNTIYF.

The chain carries TRBV7-2 and TRBJ2-3; maybe TRBD1 (6 bases). With 3 bases removed from V and 5 bases from J, the gap between germline ends came to 18 bases. The CDR3 is made up of 16 amino acids. Germline V gives CDR1 SGHTA, CDR2 FQGNSA. The CDR3 nucleotides are TGTGCCAGCAGCTTCTCCGGCCTGGGGGCGCTAGATACGCAGTATTTT. This sequence encodes CASSFSGLGALDTQYF.

The CDR3 DNA sequence: TGTGCCAGCAGTTCCACGGAGTATTCACCCCTCCACTTT. The encoded protein is CASSSTEYSPLHF. The chain links TRBV27 to TRBJ1-6, with D uncertain. There are 13 residues in the CDR3. CDR1 and CDR2 (germline): MNHEY, SMNVEV (reference sequence). Trimming stripped 4 bases from V and 8 bases from J, with 9 bases between.

The chain couples TRBV15 to TRBJ1-1; no clear D. Deletions cut 1 base from V and 4 bases from J, with 13 bases between. The CDR3 covers 15 residues. CDR1 and CDR2 from the germline V gene are LNHNV and YYDKDF (reference sequence). Written as DNA, the CDR3 is TGTGCCACCAGCAGAGGCACGGCGGGGAGCACTGAAGCTTTCTTT. Amino acid sequence: CATSRGTAGSTEAFF.

The sample holds one count of this clone. This sequence joins TRBV18 and TRBJ2-7; 10 bases fit TRBD1. V shed 1 base and J 5 bases; nucleotides not matched to a gene: 11. CDR1 and CDR2 (germline): KGHSH, LQKENI. This CDR3 spans 17 amino acids. DNA of the CDR3: TGTGCCAGCTCACCACGGAGTCTGGGACAGGGGAAAAACGAGCAGTACTTC. Translated: CASSPRSLGQGKNEQYF.

The gene calls are TRBV7-7 and TRBJ2-3; D unresolved. The CDR3 loop spans 13 amino acids. The V end was cut by 1 base, the J end by 6 bases, with 8 bases between. Per the germline V gene, CDR1 is SSHAT and CDR2 is FNYEAQ (reference sequence). The CDR3 loop is CASSLGRLDTQYF. For the CDR3, the DNA is TGTGCCAGCAGCTTAGGCCGGTTGGATACGCAGTATTTT.

V and J are TRBV7-3 and TRBJ1-1, with D unclear. V lost 5 bases to trimming and J lost 13 bases, with 20 bases between them. The CDR3 sequence is 13 residues long. From germline, CDR1 is SGHTA and CDR2 FQGTGA. CDR3 in amino acids: CASSPGEGLSLFF. The CDR3 bases are TGTGCCAGCAGCCCCGGGGAGGGCCTGAGTCTTTTCTTT.

This clone came up a few times. This sequence joins TRBV7-9 and TRBJ2-7; 11 bases match TRBD2. The CDR3 has 15 amino acids. The junction had 8 bases not matched to a gene; V was cut back by 6 bases and J by 4 bases. CDR1 is SEHNR and CDR2 is FQNEAQ in the germline V gene (reference sequence). The CDR3 nucleotides are TGTGCCAGCAGTTATAGCGGGAGGGCCGGATACGAGCAGTACTTC. This encodes CASSYSGRAGYEQYF.

This clone was detected once. CDR3 DNA sequence: TGTGCCAGCAGCCAAGCTTTAGGGACTAGCGGGGTCTCCTACGAGCAGTACTTC. It encodes CASSQALGTSGVSYEQYF. The gene calls are TRBV3-1 (or the pseudogene TRBV3-2) and TRBJ2-7; the match to TRBD2 covers 13 bases. The CDR3 contains 18 residues. The germline CDR1 and CDR2 sequences are LGHDT and YNNKEL (reference sequence). V lost 1 base and J lost 0; bases outside the gene matches: 6.

The chain employs TRBV19 and TRBJ2-2, with a possible D match to TRBD1 (5 bases). Germline CDR1 is LNHDA and CDR2 is SQIVND (reference sequence). The V and J ends lost 8 bases and 0 bases respectively, with 16 bases between them. The length of the CDR3 is 16 residues. CDR3 sequence (DNA): TGTGCCAGTCGTAGCCAGGGTAAATCGAACACCGGGGAGCTGTTTTTT. Residues: CASRSQGKSNTGELFF.

The chain carries TRBV28 and TRBJ2-3; a weak D match, TRBD1 (6 bases). The CDR3 runs to 16 residues. The germline gives CDR1 MDHEN, CDR2 SYDVKM. The germline V and J ends were trimmed by 7 bases and 4 bases, with 21 bases remaining between them. CDR3 nucleotides: TGTGCCAGCACCAGTAGGGGCACAGGGCAAGCAGATACGCAGTATTTT. Translated: CASTSRGTGQADTQYF.

The rearrangement joins TRBV7-2 to TRBJ2-2; maybe TRBD2 (7 bases). V gave up 7 bases and J gave up 6 bases, with 18 bases separating them. Germline CDR1 is SGHTA and CDR2 is FQGNSA. The CDR3 is made up of 15 amino acids. The CDR3 reads CASTQGGGMAGELFF. The CDR3, as DNA: TGTGCCAGCACCCAGGGAGGGGGTATGGCCGGGGAGCTGTTTTTT.

The genes are TRBV27 and TRBJ2-1; no reliable D call. Looked up from germline, CDR1 is MNHEY and CDR2 is SMNVEV (reference sequence). The CDR3 has 16 amino acids. Between the trimmed V and J ends, which lost 5 bases and 4 bases, there was a span of 18 bases. This chain's CDR3 is CASSPTLGAVYNEQFF. CDR3 DNA sequence: TGTGCCAGCAGTCCCACTCTAGGCGCCGTATACAATGAGCAGTTCTTC.

The rearrangement links TRBV3-1 (or the pseudogene TRBV3-2) to TRBJ2-5, with D possibly matching TRBD2 (6 bases). The CDR3 length is 16 residues. The V and J ends lost 3 bases and 5 bases respectively, with 19 bases between them. The germline gives CDR1 LGHDT, CDR2 YNNKEL (reference sequence). This chain's CDR3 is CASSQAGQVEGETQYF. DNA of the CDR3: TGTGCCAGCAGCCAGGCGGGTCAGGTGGAGGGGGAGACCCAGTACTTC.

This clone came up a few times. For the CDR3, the DNA is TGTGCCAGCAGTGAATCATTGGCCGGGACAGCCAATTCACCCCTCCACTTT. Amino acid sequence: CASSESLAGTANSPLHF. V is TRBV6-1 and J is TRBJ1-6; 7 nucleotides agree with TRBD1. Germline-derived CDR1 and CDR2 are MNHNS and SASEGT. CDR3 length: 17 residues. Unmatched junction bases numbered 11, after V lost 2 bases and J lost 7 bases.

The V gene is TRBV5-1, the J gene TRBJ1-4; D is uncertain. Germline V lookup: CDR1 SGHRS, CDR2 YFSETQ. V was cut by 1 base and J by 0 bases, with 10 bases left in between. There are 16 residues in the CDR3. In DNA form, the CDR3 reads TGCGCCAGCAGCTTGAGGCGGGTAACAACTAATGAAAAACTGTTTTTT. Amino acid sequence: CASSLRRVTTNEKLFF.

V usage is TRBV5-1 and J usage is TRBJ2-5; TRBD2 matches 7 bases. The CDR3 totals 16 residues. The ends lost 6 bases at V and 5 bases at J; junction bases unmatched: 16. CDR1 and CDR2 from the germline V gene are SGHRS and YFSETQ. CDR3 residues: CASTYGASGGMETQYF. The CDR3 DNA sequence: TGCGCCAGCACATATGGGGCTAGCGGTGGGATGGAGACCCAGTACTTC.

This clone was observed a single time. This chain connects TRBV19 to TRBJ2-6, with D maybe TRBD1 (6 bases). Trimming removed 7 bases from V and 0 bases from J, with 13 bases in between. Germline assignment: CDR1 LNHDA and CDR2 SQIVND (reference sequence). This CDR3 has 16 residues. This CDR3 is CASNTGQSSGANVLTF. DNA for the CDR3: TGTGCCAGTAACACCGGACAGAGCTCTGGGGCCAACGTCCTGACTTTC.

This chain links TRBV9 with TRBJ1-2; 9 nucleotides line up with TRBD1. From germline, CDR1 is SGDLS and CDR2 YYNGEE. V lost 0 bases, J lost 8 bases, and 8 bases stayed unmatched. This CDR3 region has 15 residues. CDR3 coding DNA: TGTGCCAGCAGCGTAGCTCACAGGGGGCAGGGAGGCTACACCTTC. Translation gives CASSVAHRGQGGYTF.

The genes are TRBV2 and TRBJ2-1; D is perhaps TRBD1 (5 bases). V was shortened by 5 bases and J by 6 bases, with 17 bases between the two germline ends. From germline, CDR1 is SNHLY and CDR2 FYNNEI. This CDR3 is 15 amino acids long. CDR3 region: CASSLNQGGGNEQFF. CDR3 nucleotide sequence: TGTGCCAGCAGTCTAAATCAGGGTGGTGGCAATGAGCAGTTCTTC. Looking up the rest from reference TRBV2 and TRBJ2-1 gives the full variable domain: EPEVTQTPSHQVTQMGQEVILRCVPISNHLYFYWYRQILGQKVEFLVSFYNNEISEKSEIFDDQFSVERPDGSNFTLKIRSTKLEDSAMYFCASSLNQGGGNEQFFGPGTRLTVL.

This sequence joins TRBV24-1 and TRBJ2-1; a weak D match, TRBD1 (5 bases). CDR3 length: 14 residues. V shed 3 bases and J shed 7 bases, with 12 bases lying between them. Per the germline V gene, CDR1 is KGHDR and CDR2 is SFDVKD. This CDR3 reads CATSDEDTRNEQFF. In DNA form, the CDR3 reads TGTGCCACCAGTGATGAGGACACCCGGAATGAGCAGTTCTTC.

The chain joins TRBV7-9 to TRBJ2-1, with TRBD2 matching over 8 bases. Trimming took 5 bases from V and 5 from J; bases not matched to a gene: 5. This CDR3 contains 14 residues. Per germline, CDR1 SEHNR and CDR2 FQNEAQ (reference sequence). Here the CDR3 reads CASSARTSNNEQFF. CDR3 in DNA: TGTGCCAGCAGCGCCAGGACTAGCAACAATGAGCAGTTCTTC. Full variable domain (rest looked up from reference TRBV7-9 and TRBJ2-1): DTGVSQNPRHKITKRGQNVTFRCDPISEHNRLYWYRQTLGQGPEFLTYFQNEAQLEKSRLLSDRFSAERPKGSFSTLEIQRTEQGDSAMYLCASSARTSNNEQFFGPGTRLTVL.

The rearrangement links TRBV28 to TRBJ1-5, with D hard to call. CDR3 length equals 12 residues. Germline V gene lookup returns CDR1 MDHEN and CDR2 SYDVKM. V was clipped by 8 bases and J by 4 bases, with 9 bases between them. DNA of the CDR3: TGTGCCAGCCGGGTTGTGAATCAGCCCCAGCATTTT. It codes for CASRVVNQPQHF.

The count of this clone is one. V usage is TRBV19 and J usage is TRBJ1-5; the D gene is possibly TRBD1 (6 bases). Germline V gene lookup returns CDR1 LNHDA and CDR2 SQIVND (reference sequence). There are 14 residues in the CDR3. V dropped 5 bases and J dropped 8 bases, with 16 bases sitting between them. The CDR3 sequence is CASSVGQMGKPQHF. The CDR3 region has the DNA TGTGCCAGTAGTGTCGGACAGATGGGGAAGCCCCAGCATTTT. The entire variable domain, with the rest obtained from reference TRBV19 and TRBJ1-5, is as follows: DGGITQSPKYLFRKEGQNVTLSCEQNLNHDAMYWYRQDPGQGLRLIYYSQIVNDFQKGDIAEGYSVSREKKESFPLTVTSAQKNPTAFYLCASSVGQMGKPQHFGDGTRLSIL.

The chain links TRBV2 to TRBJ1-1; unclear D gene. Looked up from germline, CDR1 is SNHLY and CDR2 is FYNNEI. The CDR3 is 10 residues long. CDR3 bases: TGTGCGAGTGATGAACCGGAAGCTTTCTTT. It codes for CASDEPEAFF.